Each of the 20 T cell receptor beta chains below was sequenced from the same sample in a study of blood T cell repertoires in COVID-19 (dated by TCRdb to 2020 to 2022). Library generation was performed with the immunoSEQ multiplex PCR assay. The table comes from immuneACCESS by way of TCRdb, which keeps in-frame sequences with V and J called. Part of the clones is missing from these tables; in studies checked, under half for an unresolved V gene and the rest for unknown reasons. Counted in this sample were 200,000 to 300,000 clones; around four fifths of them appeared once. 5% to 7% of the sample is taken by the ten largest. Sample: peripheral blood. These receptors came from a woman in her sixties or seventies with active or convalescent COVID-19.

This clone was observed once. The chain joins TRBV6-5 to TRBJ2-1; TRBD2 matches at 7 bases. Germline V CDR1 and CDR2: MNHEY, SVGAGI. The CDR3 extends over 14 amino acids. J gave up 8 bases and V 8 bases, and 12 bases lay outside the gene matches. The CDR3 coding sequence is TGTGCCAGCTCTGAGGGCCTAGCGGTGGATGAGCAGTTCTTC. Translated, it gives CASSEGLAVDEQFF.

This clone was picked up one time. This sequence joins TRBV11-2 and TRBJ1-5, with 7 bases identical to TRBD1. This CDR3 has 16 residues. V trimming: 5 bases; J trimming: 4 bases; junction bases outside the gene matches: 11. Germline CDR1 SGHAT, CDR2 FQNNGV. The CDR3 here is CASSPGADRPNQPQHF. CDR3 in DNA: TGTGCCAGCAGCCCGGGGGCGGACAGGCCGAATCAGCCCCAGCATTTT.

This chain joins TRBV6-5 and TRBJ2-7, with 7 positions matching TRBD1. CDR1 is MNHEY and CDR2 is SVGAGI in the germline V gene. The CDR3 length is 12 residues. Trimming at V came to 6 bases and at J to 6 bases, leaving 5 bases not matched to a gene. This CDR3 reads CASRYRGGEQYV. The CDR3, as DNA: TGTGCCAGCAGGTACAGGGGTGGCGAGCAGTACGTC.

The chain has TRBV12-3 or TRBV12-4 and TRBJ1-5; no reliable D call. V lost 6 bases and J lost 5, with 11 bases in between. CDR3 length equals 13 residues. The CDR3 protein is CASSQGRDQPQHF. CDR3 bases: TGTGCCAGCAGCCAAGGGAGGGATCAGCCCCAGCATTTT.

The chain recombines TRBV7-9 with TRBJ2-3; D unresolved. The germline V and J ends were trimmed by 5 bases and 2 bases, with 8 bases remaining between them. This CDR3 has 13 amino acids. The germline V gene encodes CDR1 SEHNR and CDR2 FQNEAQ (reference sequence). For the CDR3, the DNA is TGTGCCAGCAGCACCCTGGCCACAGATACGCAGTATTTT. Its protein product is CASSTLATDTQYF.

Comment on this clone: At one end the junction does not follow the germline gene, possibly because of a read error. The gene calls are TRBV3-1 (or the pseudogene TRBV3-2) and TRBJ2-2, with TRBD1 matching 8 bases. Germline CDR1 reads LGHDT; CDR2 reads YNNKEL (reference sequence). The CDR3 loop spans 15 amino acids. The CDR3 DNA reads TGTGCCAGCAGCCAGGGGACAGGCTACACCGGAGAGCTGTTTTTT. Translation: CASSQGTGYTGELFF.

The gene calls are TRBV30 and TRBJ1-3; 8 nucleotides match TRBD1. J was trimmed by 0 bases and V by 5 bases; bases with no gene match: 3. The CDR3 has 14 amino acids. CDR1 and CDR2 (germline): GTSNPN, SVGIG (reference sequence). The CDR3 nucleotides read TGTGCCTGGGACAGGGGATCCTCTGGAAACACCATATATTTT. Translating gives CAWDRGSSGNTIYF.

This sequence joins TRBV10-3 and TRBJ1-2; 7 bases agree with TRBD1. Germline CDR1 and CDR2: ENHRY and SYGVKD. With V trimmed by 0 bases and J by 6 bases, 7 bases remained unmatched. The CDR3 is 15 residues long. The CDR3 DNA is TGTGCCATCAGTGAGTCGAATAGGGGGCAGGATGGCTACACCTTC. Its protein product is CAISESNRGQDGYTF.

The rearrangement joins TRBV29-1 to TRBJ2-7, with 10 nucleotides matching TRBD1. Germline loops: CDR1 SQVTM, CDR2 ANQGSEA. The CDR3 consists of 14 residues. Trimming cost V 3 bases and J 5 bases; bases outside gene matches: 7. In DNA, the CDR3 is TGCAGCGTTGATGGACAGGGGGTGTGGGACGAGCAGTACTTC. It codes for CSVDGQGVWDEQYF.

The V and J genes are TRBV5-6 and TRBJ2-3, with 8 bases matching TRBD2. The CDR3 length is 15 residues. Germline trimming cut 4 bases from V and 2 bases from J; bases unmatched to any gene: 6. CDR1 and CDR2 (germline): SGHDT, YYEEEE. The chain's CDR3 is CASSPSGGFTDTQYF. The CDR3 DNA reads as TGTGCCAGCAGCCCGAGCGGGGGTTTCACAGATACGCAGTATTTT.

The chain couples TRBV11-2 to TRBJ2-1, with 10 bases aligning to TRBD2. V lost 5 bases to trimming and J lost 4 bases; unmatched junction nucleotides: 5. The germline V gene has CDR1 SGHAT and CDR2 FQNNGV. The CDR3 runs 15 residues. CDR3 in amino acids: CASSKLAGRYNEQFF. In DNA, the CDR3 is TGTGCCAGCAGCAAACTAGCGGGACGATACAATGAGCAGTTCTTC.

This chain links TRBV10-2 with TRBJ2-1, with D possibly TRBD1 on 5 matching bases. The CDR3 is 15 residues long. Per the germline V gene, CDR1 is WSHSY and CDR2 is SAAADI. V dropped 2 bases and J dropped 1 base, with 9 bases sitting between them. The CDR3 coding sequence is TGCGCCAGCAGTGAGGGGGCAGCTTCCTACAATGAGCAGTTCTTC. Translation: CASSEGAASYNEQFF.

The rearrangement uses TRBV7-8 and TRBJ2-5; 9 nucleotides line up with TRBD2. The germline CDR1 and CDR2 sequences are SGHVS and FQNEAQ. The CDR3 has 14 amino acids. J was trimmed by 1 base and V by 3 bases; bases with no gene match: 0. The DNA of the CDR3 is TGTGCCAGCAGCTTGGGACTAGCCCAAGAGACCCAGTACTTC. It is translated as CASSLGLAQETQYF.

The rearrangement joins TRBV5-5 to TRBJ1-3; 10 bases fit TRBD1. The CDR3 is 16 amino acids. Germline-derived CDR1 and CDR2 are SGHKS and YYEKEE (reference sequence). After removal of 0 bases from V and 3 bases from J, the junction contained 3 bases not matched to a gene. DNA of the CDR3: TGTGCCAGCAGCTTGGCCGGGACAGGGGTTGGAAACACCATATATTTT. This encodes CASSLAGTGVGNTIYF.

This sequence joins TRBV15 and TRBJ2-3; 11 bases line up with TRBD2. Germline values: CDR1 LNHNV, CDR2 YYDKDF (reference sequence). Trimming cost V 2 bases and J 1 base; bases outside gene matches: 5. This CDR3 spans 17 amino acids. This chain's CDR3 is CATSRRPGLAGTDTQYF. CDR3 coding DNA: TGTGCCACCAGCAGAAGACCGGGACTAGCGGGCACAGATACGCAGTATTTT. The full variable domain, its missing parts supplied by reference TRBV15 and TRBJ2-3, is DAMVIQNPRYQVTQFGKPVTLSCSQTLNHNVMYWYQQKSSQAPKLLFHYYDKDFNNEADTPDNFQSRRPNTSFCFLDIRSPGLGDTAMYLCATSRRPGLAGTDTQYFGPGTRLTVL.

The chain employs TRBV29-1 and TRBJ2-1; the match to TRBD2 covers 10 bases. V lost 4 bases to trimming and J lost 4 bases; unmatched junction nucleotides: 7. CDR1 and CDR2 from the germline V gene are SQVTM and ANQGSEA. The CDR3 is made up of 15 amino acids. The CDR3 region is CSVVRAGGPYNEQFF. Here the CDR3 DNA reads TGCAGCGTTGTACGAGCGGGAGGGCCTTACAATGAGCAGTTCTTC.

This clone occurred once. This chain links TRBV2 with TRBJ1-1, with a weak D call TRBD1 (5 bases). V lost 3 bases and J 4 bases, leaving 12 bases between the germline ends. Germline V gene data show CDR1 as SNHLY and CDR2 as FYNNEI. CDR3 length equals 14 residues. The CDR3 coding sequence is TGTGCCAGCAGTGACCGTTCCAGGGCCACTGAAGCTTTCTTT. Translated, it gives CASSDRSRATEAFF.

The chain links TRBV19 to TRBJ2-5, with 9 bases lining up with TRBD1. The germline V gene has CDR1 LNHDA and CDR2 SQIVND (reference sequence). With V trimmed by 5 bases and J by 5 bases, 3 bases remained unmatched. This CDR3 contains 13 residues. CDR3 loop: CASSPGQGETQYF. The CDR3 nucleotides are TGTGCCAGTAGTCCTGGACAGGGGGAGACCCAGTACTTC.

The chain recombines TRBV7-9 with TRBJ1-1, with 8 bases aligning to TRBD1. Germline trimming cut 3 bases from V and 6 bases from J; bases unmatched to any gene: 3. The CDR3 is made up of 13 amino acids. Germline values: CDR1 SEHNR, CDR2 FQNEAQ (reference sequence). CDR3 sequence: CASSFQGASEAFF. The CDR3 DNA sequence: TGTGCCAGCAGCTTTCAGGGGGCATCTGAAGCTTTCTTT.

The chain carries TRBV29-1 and TRBJ2-1, with 7 bases identical to TRBD1. The CDR3 contains 13 residues. Trimming at V came to 7 bases and at J to 4 bases, leaving 7 bases not matched to a gene. Germline CDR1 is SQVTM and CDR2 is ANQGSEA. The CDR3 protein is CSADGTAYNEQFF. CDR3 bases: TGCAGCGCTGACGGGACAGCGTACAATGAGCAGTTCTTC.